This T cell receptor beta chain originates from a study of cytomegalovirus exposure and HLA in healthy donors. Germline values: CDR1 MDHEN, CDR2 SYDVKM. Trimming cost V 1 base and J 8 bases, with 24 bases left between them. The CDR3 has 19 residues. On this clone: Its antigen remains unidentified.

In the PCR, 60 Vbeta and 13 Jbeta primers were used. Using immunoSEQ multiplex PCR, the repertoire was profiled, and TCRdb retains in-frame clones only, with some absent. The sample lists approximately 38,000 clones, 65% to 90% occurring once. Study outcomes and limitations: The authors reported that TCR beta sequences could predict HLA-A and HLA-B alleles. These predictions were accurate for most subjects in the first cohort.

V usage is TRBV28 and J usage is TRBJ1-6, with D maybe TRBD1 (5 bases). This sequence was found in a woman in her late teens or twenties in good health and CMV-seropositive. The sequencing sample was made of PBMCs. The CDR3 sequence: CASSLFLWGRTESDSPLHF. The DNA of the CDR3 is TGTGCCAGCAGTTTATTTTTGTGGGGCAGAACCGAGTCGGATTCACCCCTCCACTTT.